This TCR beta chain is from a study of brain metastases from non-small cell lung cancer. The study's findings and limits: Expanded T-cell clones appeared in about 70% of brain metastases over primaries.

Points on this clone: Its specificity is unknown.

Germline CDR1 is PRHDT and CDR2 is FYEKMQ (reference sequence). Trimming left V 3 bases short and J 0 bases short, with 11 bases between. The CDR3 runs 15 residues. The table came from immunoSEQ multiplex PCR; TCRdb's copy has only in-frame clones and leaves some out. The table records roughly 500 clones, over 80% of them present only once. J is TRBJ1-1 and V is TRBV13, with D uncertain. The receptor comes from a donor at least 40 years old with non-small cell lung cancer. Sequenced: tissue from a brain metastasis. This CDR3 is CASSFMSDVNTEAFF. Written as DNA, the CDR3 is TGTGCCAGCAGCTTTATGTCCGACGTGAACACTGAAGCTTTCTTT.